In this sample, the clone carrying this T cell receptor beta chain turned up a few times. Its antigen is as yet unknown. This sample stems from a study of CD8 T cells in ankylosing spondylitis. Study-level results: Ankylosing spondylitis blood appeared to be characterized by a TCR beta motif of fewer than ten highly homologous variants. Disease-associated clones were CD8+ and fairly uncommon in peripheral blood. In synovial fluid and blood from reactive arthritis, some motif variants were previously reported. The clones that were linked to disease were reported to be significantly enriched in matched synovial fluid samples from ankylosing spondylitis patients.

Losses at the gene ends were 5 bases for V and 3 bases for J; bases not matched to a gene: 2. The CDR3 is made up of 13 amino acids. Germline-derived CDR1 and CDR2 are MNHNY and SVGAGI (reference sequence). Quantitative 5'-RACE with molecular barcodes generated TCR beta libraries. TCRdb processed the 5' RACE reads anew with MiXCR; each CDR3 protein has one entry. Of 500,000 to 550,000 distinct CDR3 sequences listed, about 12% are singletons. The J gene is TRBJ2-7, the V gene TRBV6-6; 9 bases are shared with TRBD1. The specimen sequenced was blood, either unsorted or a sorted T cell fraction (not recorded which). The receptor comes from a male donor with ankylosing spondylitis. For the CDR3, the DNA is TGTGCCAGCAGTCAGACAGGGGGCTACGAGCAGTACTTC. Amino acid sequence: CASSQTGGYEQYF.